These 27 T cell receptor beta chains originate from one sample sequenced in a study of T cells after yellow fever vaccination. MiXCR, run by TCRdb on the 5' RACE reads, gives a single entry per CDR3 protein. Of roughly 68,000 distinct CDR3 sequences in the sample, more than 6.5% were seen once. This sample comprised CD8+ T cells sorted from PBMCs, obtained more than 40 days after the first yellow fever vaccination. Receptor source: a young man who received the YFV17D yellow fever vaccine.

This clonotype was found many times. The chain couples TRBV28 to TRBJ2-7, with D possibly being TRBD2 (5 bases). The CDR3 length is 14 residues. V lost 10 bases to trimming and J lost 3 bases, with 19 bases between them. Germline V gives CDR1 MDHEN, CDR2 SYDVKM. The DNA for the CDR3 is TGTGCCACCAGCAAGCTGAGGGCGGGCTACGAGCAGTACTTC. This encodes CATSKLRAGYEQYF.

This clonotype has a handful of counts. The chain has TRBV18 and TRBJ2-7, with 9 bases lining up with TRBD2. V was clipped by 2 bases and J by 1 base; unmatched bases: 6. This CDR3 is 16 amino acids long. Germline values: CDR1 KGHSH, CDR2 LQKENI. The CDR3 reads CASSPRDSGGSYEQYF. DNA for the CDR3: TGTGCCAGCTCACCAAGGGATAGCGGGGGTTCCTACGAGCAGTACTTC. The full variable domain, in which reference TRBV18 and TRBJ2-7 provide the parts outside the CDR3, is NAGVMQNPRHLVRRRGQEARLRCSPMKGHSHVYWYRQLPEEGLKFMVYLQKENIIDESGMPKERFSAEFPKEGPSILRIQQVVRGDSAAYFCASSPRDSGGSYEQYFGPGTRLTVT.

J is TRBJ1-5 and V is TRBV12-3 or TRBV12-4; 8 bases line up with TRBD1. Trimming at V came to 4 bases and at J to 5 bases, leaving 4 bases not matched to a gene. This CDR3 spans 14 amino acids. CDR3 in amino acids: CASSWTGKDQPQHF. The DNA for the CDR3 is TGTGCCAGCAGTTGGACAGGGAAGGATCAGCCCCAGCATTTT.

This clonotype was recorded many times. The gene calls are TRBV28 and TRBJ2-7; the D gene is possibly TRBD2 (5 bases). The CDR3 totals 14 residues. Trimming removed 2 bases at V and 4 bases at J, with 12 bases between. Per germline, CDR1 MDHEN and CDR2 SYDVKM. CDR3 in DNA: TGTGCCAGCAGTTTAATGGGAGAGCTATACGAGCAGTACTTC. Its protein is CASSLMGELYEQYF. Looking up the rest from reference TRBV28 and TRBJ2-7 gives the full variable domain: DVKVTQSSRYLVKRTGEKVFLECVQDMDHENMFWYRQDPGLGLRLIYFSYDVKMKEKGDIPEGYSVSREKKERFSLILESASTNQTSMYLCASSLMGELYEQYFGPGTRLTVT.

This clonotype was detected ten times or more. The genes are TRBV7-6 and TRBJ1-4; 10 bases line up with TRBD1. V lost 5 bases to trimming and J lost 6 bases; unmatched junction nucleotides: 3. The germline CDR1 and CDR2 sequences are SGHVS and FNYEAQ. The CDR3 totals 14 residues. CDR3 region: CASSPGTGDEKLFF. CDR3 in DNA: TGTGCCAGCAGCCCTGGGACAGGGGATGAAAAACTGTTTTTT.

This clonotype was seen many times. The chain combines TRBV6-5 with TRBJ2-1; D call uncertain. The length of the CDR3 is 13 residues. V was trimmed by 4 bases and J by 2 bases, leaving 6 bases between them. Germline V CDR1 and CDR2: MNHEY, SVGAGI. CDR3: CASSSGPYNEQFF. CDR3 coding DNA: TGTGCCAGCAGTTCCGGACCCTACAATGAGCAGTTCTTC.

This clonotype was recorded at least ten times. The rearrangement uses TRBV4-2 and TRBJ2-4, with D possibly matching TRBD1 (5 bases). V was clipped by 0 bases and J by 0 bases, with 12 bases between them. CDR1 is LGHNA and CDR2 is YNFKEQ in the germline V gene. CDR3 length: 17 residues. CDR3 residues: CASSQDRALLAKNIQYF. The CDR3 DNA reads TGTGCCAGCAGCCAAGACAGGGCCCTATTAGCCAAAAACATTCAGTACTTC.

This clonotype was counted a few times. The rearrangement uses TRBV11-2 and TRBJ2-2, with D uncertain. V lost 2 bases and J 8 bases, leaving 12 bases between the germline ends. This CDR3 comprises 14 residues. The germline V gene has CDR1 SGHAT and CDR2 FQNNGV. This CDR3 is CASSLPNVPGELFF. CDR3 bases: TGTGCCAGCAGCTTACCGAATGTACCGGGGGAGCTGTTTTTT.

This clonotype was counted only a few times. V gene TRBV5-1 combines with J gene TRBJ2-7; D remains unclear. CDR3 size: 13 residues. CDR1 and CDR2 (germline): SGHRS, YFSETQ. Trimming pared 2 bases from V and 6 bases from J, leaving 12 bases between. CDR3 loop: CASSLPRASEQYF. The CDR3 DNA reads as TGCGCCAGCAGCTTACCTAGGGCCTCCGAGCAGTACTTC.

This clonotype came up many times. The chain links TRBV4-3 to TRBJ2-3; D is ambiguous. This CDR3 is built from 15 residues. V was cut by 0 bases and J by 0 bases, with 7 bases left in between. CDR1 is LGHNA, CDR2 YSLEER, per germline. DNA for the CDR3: TGCGCCAGCAGCCAAGATCGTGCTAGCACAGATACGCAGTATTTT. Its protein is CASSQDRASTDTQYF.

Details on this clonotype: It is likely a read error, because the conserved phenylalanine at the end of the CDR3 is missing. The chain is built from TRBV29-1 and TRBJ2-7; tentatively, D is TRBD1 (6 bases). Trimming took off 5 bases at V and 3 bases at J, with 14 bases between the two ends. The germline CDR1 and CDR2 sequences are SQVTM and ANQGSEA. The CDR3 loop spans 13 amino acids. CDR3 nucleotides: TGCAGCGTTCTGACAGGAACAAGCTACGAGCAGTACCTC. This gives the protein CSVLTGTSYEQYL.

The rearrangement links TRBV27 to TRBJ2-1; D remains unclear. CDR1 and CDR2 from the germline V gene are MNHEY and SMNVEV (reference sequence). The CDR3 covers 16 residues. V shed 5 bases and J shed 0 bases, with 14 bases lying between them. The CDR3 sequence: CASSPNLDSSYNEQFF. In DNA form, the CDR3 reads TGTGCCAGCAGTCCCAACCTGGATAGCTCCTACAATGAGCAGTTCTTC.

CDR3 DNA: TGCAGTGCTAGAGTCGCCGACATGAAGGTCGCAGATACGCAGTATTTT. It translates to CSARVADMKVADTQYF. V usage is TRBV20-1 and J usage is TRBJ2-3, with D unclear. The CDR3 contains 16 residues. Germline CDR1 is DFQATT and CDR2 is SNEGSKA (reference sequence). Trimming stripped 1 base from V and 4 bases from J, with 18 bases between.

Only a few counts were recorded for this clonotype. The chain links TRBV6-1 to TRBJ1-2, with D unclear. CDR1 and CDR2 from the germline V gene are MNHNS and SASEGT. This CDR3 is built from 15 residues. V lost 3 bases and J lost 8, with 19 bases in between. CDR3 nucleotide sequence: TGTGCCAGCAGTGACTACGGCGGAGCTGTTAAAGGCTACACCTTC. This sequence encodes CASSDYGGAVKGYTF.

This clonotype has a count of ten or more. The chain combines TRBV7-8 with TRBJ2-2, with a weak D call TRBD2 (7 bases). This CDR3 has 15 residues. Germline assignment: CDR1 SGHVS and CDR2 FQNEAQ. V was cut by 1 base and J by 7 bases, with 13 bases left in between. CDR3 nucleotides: TGTGCCAGCAGCTTAGTTGGGGGGGCCGGCGGGGAGCTGTTTTTT. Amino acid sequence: CASSLVGGAGGELFF.

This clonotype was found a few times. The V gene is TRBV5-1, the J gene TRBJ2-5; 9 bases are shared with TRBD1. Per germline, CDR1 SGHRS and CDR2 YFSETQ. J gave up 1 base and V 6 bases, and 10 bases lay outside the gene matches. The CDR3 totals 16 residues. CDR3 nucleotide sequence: TGCGCCAGCAATCCGGGACAGGGTATGTTCCAAGAGACCCAGTACTTC. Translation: CASNPGQGMFQETQYF.

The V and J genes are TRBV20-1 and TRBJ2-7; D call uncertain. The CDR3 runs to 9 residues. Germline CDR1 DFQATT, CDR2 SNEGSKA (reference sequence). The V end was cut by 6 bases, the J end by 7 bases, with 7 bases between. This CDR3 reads CSAQIEQYF. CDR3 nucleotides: TGCAGTGCCCAAATTGAGCAGTACTTC.

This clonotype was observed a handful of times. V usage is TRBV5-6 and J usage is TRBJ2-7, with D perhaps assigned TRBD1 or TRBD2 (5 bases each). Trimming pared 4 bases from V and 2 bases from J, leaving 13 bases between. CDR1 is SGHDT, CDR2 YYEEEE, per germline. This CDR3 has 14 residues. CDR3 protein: CASSVGDGPYEQYF. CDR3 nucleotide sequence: TGTGCCAGCAGCGTTGGGGACGGACCCTACGAGCAGTACTTC.

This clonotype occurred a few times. The CDR3 sequence is CASSYLWDTQYF. The CDR3 nucleotides read TGTGCCAGCAGCTACCTCTGGGATACGCAGTATTTT. V gene TRBV11-2 combines with J gene TRBJ2-3, with unresolved D. This CDR3 has 12 amino acids. Germline CDR1 SGHAT, CDR2 FQNNGV. The ends were cut back, 4 bases at V and 6 bases at J, with 8 bases in the middle.

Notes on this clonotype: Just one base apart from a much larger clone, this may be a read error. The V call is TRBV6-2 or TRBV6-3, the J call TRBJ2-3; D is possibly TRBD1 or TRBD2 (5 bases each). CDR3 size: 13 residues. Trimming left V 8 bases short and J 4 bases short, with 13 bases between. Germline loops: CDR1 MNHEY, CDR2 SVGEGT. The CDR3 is CASGLLGADTQYF. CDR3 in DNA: TGTGCCAGCGGCCTACTGGGGGCAGATACGCAGTATTTT.

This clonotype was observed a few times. CDR3 residues: CASSQELEYEQYV. The CDR3 coding sequence is TGCGCCAGCAGCCAAGAACTCGAATACGAGCAGTACGTC. The V call is TRBV4-1, the J call TRBJ2-7, with D hard to call. The CDR3 has 13 residues. Germline lookup yields CDR1 MGHRA and CDR2 YSYEKL. V shed 0 bases and J shed 4 bases, with 7 bases lying between them.

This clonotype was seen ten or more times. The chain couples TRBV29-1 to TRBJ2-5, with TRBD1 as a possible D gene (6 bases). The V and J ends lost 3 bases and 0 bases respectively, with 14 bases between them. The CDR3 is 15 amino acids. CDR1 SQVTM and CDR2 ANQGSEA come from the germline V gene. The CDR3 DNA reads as TGCAGCGTTGAGTCCGGTAGGGGGTACCAAGAGACCCAGTACTTC. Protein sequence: CSVESGRGYQETQYF. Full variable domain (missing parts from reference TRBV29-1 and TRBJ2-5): SAVISQKPSRDICQRGTSLTIQCQVDSQVTMMFWYRQQPGQSLTLIATANQGSEATYESGFVIDKFPISRPNLTFSTLTVSNMSPEDSSIYLCSVESGRGYQETQYFGPGTRLLVL.

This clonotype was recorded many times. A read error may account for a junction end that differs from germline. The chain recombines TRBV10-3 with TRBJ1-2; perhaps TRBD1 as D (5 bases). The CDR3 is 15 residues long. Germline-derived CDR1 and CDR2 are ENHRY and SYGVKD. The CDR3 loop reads CAISEIVREDYGYTF. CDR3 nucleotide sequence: TGTGCCATCAGTGAGATCGTCAGGGAGGACTACGGCTACACCTTC.

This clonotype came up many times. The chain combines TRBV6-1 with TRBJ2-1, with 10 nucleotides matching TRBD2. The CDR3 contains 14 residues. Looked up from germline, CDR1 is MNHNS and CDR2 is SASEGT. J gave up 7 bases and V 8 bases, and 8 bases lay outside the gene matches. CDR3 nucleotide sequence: TGTGCCAGCGGTCATAGCGGGGGGCCTAATGAGCAGTTCTTC. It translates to CASGHSGGPNEQFF.

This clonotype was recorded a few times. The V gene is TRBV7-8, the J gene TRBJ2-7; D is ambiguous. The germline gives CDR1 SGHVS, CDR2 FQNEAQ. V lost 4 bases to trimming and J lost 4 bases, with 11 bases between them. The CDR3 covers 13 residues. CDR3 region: CASSSSGPYEQYV. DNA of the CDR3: TGTGCCAGCAGCTCTAGTGGTCCTTACGAGCAGTACGTC.

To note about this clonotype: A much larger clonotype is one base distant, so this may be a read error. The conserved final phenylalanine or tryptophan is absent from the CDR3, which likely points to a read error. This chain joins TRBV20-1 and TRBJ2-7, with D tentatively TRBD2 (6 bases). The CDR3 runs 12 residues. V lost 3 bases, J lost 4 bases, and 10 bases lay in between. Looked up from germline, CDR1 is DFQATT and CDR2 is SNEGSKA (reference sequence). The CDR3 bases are TGCAGTGCTAGTGCTGGGGGGTACGAGCAGTACTTA. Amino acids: CSASAGGYEQYL.

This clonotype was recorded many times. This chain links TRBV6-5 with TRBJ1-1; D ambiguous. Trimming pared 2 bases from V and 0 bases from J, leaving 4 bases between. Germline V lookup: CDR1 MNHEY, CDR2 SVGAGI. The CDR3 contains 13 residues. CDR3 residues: CASSYKMNTEAFF. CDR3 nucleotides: TGTGCCAGCAGTTACAAAATGAACACTGAAGCTTTCTTT.